This passage covers 13 T cell receptor beta chains from one sample sequenced in a study of T-cell memory formation after mild COVID-19. TCRdb reprocessed the 5' RACE reads via MiXCR and lists one record per CDR3 protein. The sample holds about 390,000 distinct CDR3 sequences, 15% to 20% seen once. Sequences were obtained from PBMCs or a T cell subset sorted from them (not recorded which). These receptor sequences come from a man between 18 and 29 years old who had mild COVID-19 (a few samples of this study predate the infection). Cell type and time point are not known.

The chain couples TRBV12-3 or TRBV12-4 to TRBJ2-5, with D hard to call. The CDR3 extends over 12 amino acids. Trimming took off 6 bases at V and 7 bases at J, with 12 bases between the two ends. CDR3 loop: CASSQASWTQYF. The CDR3 nucleotides are TGTGCCAGCAGCCAGGCCTCATGGACCCAGTACTTC.

In this sample, this clonotype turned up many times. The rearrangement joins TRBV20-1 to TRBJ2-5; D is unresolved. The V end was cut by 1 base, the J end by 1 base, with 4 bases between. Germline CDR1 reads DFQATT; CDR2 reads SNEGSKA (reference sequence). CDR3 length: 12 amino acids. CDR3 protein: CSARGSQETQYF. CDR3 sequence (DNA): TGCAGTGCTAGAGGATCCCAAGAGACCCAGTACTTC.

This clonotype has more than one count but fewer than ten. The rearrangement uses TRBV6-2 or TRBV6-3 and TRBJ2-7, with D possibly called TRBD1 or TRBD2 (6 bases each). This CDR3 comprises 16 residues. Germline loops: CDR1 MNHEY, CDR2 SVGEGT. Trimming took off 0 bases at V and 2 bases at J, with 14 bases between the two ends. This chain's CDR3 is CASSYSTGRSTYEQYV. Written as DNA, the CDR3 is TGTGCCAGCAGTTACTCAACAGGGAGGTCGACCTACGAGCAGTACGTC.

This chain connects TRBV19 to TRBJ2-5; D not certain. Trimming left V 0 bases short and J 1 base short, with 3 bases between. The CDR3 is 13 amino acids. Per germline, CDR1 LNHDA and CDR2 SQIVND (reference sequence). The CDR3 spells CASSIEGQETQYF. CDR3 DNA sequence: TGTGCCAGTAGTATAGAGGGCCAAGAGACCCAGTACTTC.

V usage is TRBV9 and J usage is TRBJ1-1, with D possibly matching TRBD1 (5 bases). Germline loops: CDR1 SGDLS, CDR2 YYNGEE. The CDR3 contains 16 residues. The ends were cut back, 0 bases at V and 2 bases at J, with 14 bases in the middle. The CDR3 DNA reads as TGTGCCAGCAGCGTAGCCGGCCGCGGGGGTAACACTGAAGCTTTCTTT. Translated: CASSVAGRGGNTEAFF.

This rearrangement joins TRBV12-5 to TRBJ1-5; TRBD1 agrees at 9 bases. V lost 0 bases to trimming and J lost 2 bases; unmatched junction nucleotides: 14. This CDR3 has 20 residues. In germline, CDR1 is LGHNT, CDR2 FRNRAP. CDR3 amino acids: CASGLVYWGQGYGGNQPQHF. The CDR3 nucleotides are TGTGCTAGTGGTTTGGTCTACTGGGGACAGGGATATGGAGGCAATCAGCCCCAGCATTTT.

The CDR3 spells CASSQDPGFTMAGNTIYF. The CDR3 DNA is TGCGCCAGCAGCCAAGACCCTGGCTTTACTATGGCTGGAAACACCATATATTTT. The gene calls are TRBV4-1 and TRBJ1-3; D uncertain. The CDR3 runs 18 residues. Germline-derived CDR1 and CDR2 are MGHRA and YSYEKL. Trimming pared 0 bases from V and 2 bases from J, leaving 17 bases between.

The chain combines TRBV12-3 or TRBV12-4 with TRBJ2-1, with D tentatively TRBD1 (7 bases). V was shortened by 6 bases and J by 14 bases, with 14 bases between the two germline ends. The CDR3 totals 11 residues. The CDR3 region is CASREGAPEFF. DNA of the CDR3: TGTGCCAGCAGGGAGGGGGCGCCTGAGTTCTTC.

This clonotype has more than one count but fewer than ten. The chain links TRBV11-3 to TRBJ2-2; D is perhaps TRBD2 (6 bases). Germline lookup yields CDR1 SGHNT and CDR2 YENEEA. The CDR3 consists of 16 residues. With 5 bases removed from V and 1 base from J, the gap between germline ends came to 14 bases. CDR3 coding DNA: TGTGCCAGCAGCAGTTTAGCGGTGGGGAACACCGGGGAGCTGTTTTTT. Its protein is CASSSLAVGNTGELFF.

This clonotype was recorded a few times. The chain uses TRBV30 and TRBJ2-7, with D unclear. The germline CDR1 and CDR2 sequences are GTSNPN and SVGIG (reference sequence). V lost 1 base and J lost 2, with 6 bases in between. This CDR3 is 12 amino acids long. The CDR3 DNA follows: TGTGCCTGGAGTGGTATCCCCTACGAGCAGTACTTC. It yields the protein CAWSGIPYEQYF.

This clonotype was counted between two and nine times. The rearrangement joins TRBV7-2 to TRBJ1-2; D call uncertain. Trimming removed 2 bases at V and 8 bases at J, with 9 bases between. This CDR3 is built from 12 residues. The germline V gene encodes CDR1 SGHTA and CDR2 FQGNSA. CDR3 nucleotide sequence: TGTGCCAGCAGCTTAATTCTCGTGGGCTACACCTTC. This translates into CASSLILVGYTF.

This clonotype has only a few counts. The chain has TRBV12-3 or TRBV12-4 and TRBJ2-4; the D is unclear. The CDR3 has 16 residues. Trimming pared 1 base from V and 0 bases from J, leaving 10 bases between. CDR3 residues: CASSLGRLLAKNIQYF. The DNA of the CDR3 is TGTGCCAGCAGTTTAGGTCGGTTACTAGCCAAAAACATTCAGTACTTC.

The chain has TRBV7-9 and TRBJ1-1; D remains ambiguous. Germline CDR1 reads SEHNR; CDR2 reads FQNEAQ (reference sequence). Trimming pared 8 bases from V and 4 bases from J, leaving 14 bases between. The CDR3 has 13 amino acids. The CDR3 DNA sequence: TGTGCCAGCGTATCCGTCGAAGGCACTGAAGCTTTCTTT. It specifies CASVSVEGTEAFF.